The text below deals with one T cell receptor (beta chain). Sequenced by immunoSEQ multiplex PCR; TCRdb stores in-frame clones only, minus some. The sample yields tens of thousands of clones, around 90% seen once. The data derive from a study of glioma-infiltrating T cells after dendritic cell vaccination. Study summary: Samples are from glioblastoma patients in Phase I and II dendritic cell vaccine trials.

The sequence derives from a human donor with glioblastoma. Specimen: blood, collected before dendritic cell vaccination.

CDR3 residues: CASSPQGVLAYGYTF. CDR3 coding DNA: TGTGCCAGCTCACCACAGGGAGTTTTGGCCTATGGCTACACCTTC. The chain carries TRBV18 and TRBJ1-2; D is unresolved. The CDR3 consists of 15 residues. Germline values: CDR1 KGHSH, CDR2 LQKENI. V was cut by 1 base and J by 4 bases, with 13 bases left in between.